This T cell receptor (beta chain) was recorded in a study of blood T cell repertoires in COVID-19. Methods used by the authors: The assay estimated nucleated cells by amplifying reference gene primers. Clones were read by immunoSEQ multiplex PCR, and TCRdb kept only the in-frame ones, dropping some. V, J and clone size were drawn from that table, and D and trimming were deduced from the DNA. In the table there are roughly 210,000 clones, 80% to 90% of which are singletons. Enrolled during active infection, Seattle patients were then followed longitudinally. The receptor was isolated from an elderly woman with COVID-19, enrolled during active disease. Material for sequencing was peripheral blood.

The CDR3 DNA follows: TGTGCCAGCAGCTTGCAGGACAGGTCTCGAGGAAACATTCAGTACTTC. Protein product: CASSLQDRSRGNIQYF. This chain links TRBV5-6 with TRBJ2-4; 7 bases are a match to TRBD1. The CDR3 is 16 residues long. With 1 base clipped from V and 6 bases from J, the junction kept 10 bases outside the gene matches. The germline gives CDR1 SGHDT, CDR2 YYEEEE.